Sequencing of this T cell receptor beta chain was carried out in a study of cytomegalovirus exposure and HLA in healthy donors. This clone was picked up one time. Its antigen is undetermined. In germline, CDR1 is MNHNY, CDR2 SVGAGI (reference sequence). The junction had 4 bases not matched to a gene; V was cut back by 7 bases and J by 2 bases. This CDR3 is 15 amino acids long. 60 Vbeta and 13 Jbeta primers were used in PCR. Clones were sequenced by immunoSEQ multiplex PCR, and TCRdb holds only the in-frame ones, with some missing. The sample has around 200,000 clones; about 75% are singletons. Regarding the study as a whole: TCR beta V segments were, for the most part, productive about 87% or about 30% of the time in an earlier analysis.

Sequencing input: PBMCs. The TCR comes from a young man in good health and CMV-seronegative. This sequence joins TRBV6-6 and TRBJ2-2, with 10 bases fitting TRBD2. The CDR3 is CASKAGGLNTGELFF. CDR3 nucleotide sequence: TGTGCCAGCAAAGCGGGGGGGCTCAACACCGGGGAGCTGTTTTTT.